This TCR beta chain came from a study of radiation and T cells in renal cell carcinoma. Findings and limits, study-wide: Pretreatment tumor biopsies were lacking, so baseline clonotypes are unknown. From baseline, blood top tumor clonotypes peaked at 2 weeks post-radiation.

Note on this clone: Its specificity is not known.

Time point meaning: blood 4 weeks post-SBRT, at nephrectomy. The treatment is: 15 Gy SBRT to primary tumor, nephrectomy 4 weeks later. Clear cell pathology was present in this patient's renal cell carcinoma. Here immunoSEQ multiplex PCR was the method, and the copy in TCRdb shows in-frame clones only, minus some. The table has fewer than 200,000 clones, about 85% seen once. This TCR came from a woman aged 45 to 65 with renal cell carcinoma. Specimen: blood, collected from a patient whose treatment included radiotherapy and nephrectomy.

CDR3 bases: TGCGCCAGCAGCTTGGAGGCGGGGACAGATACGCAGTATTTT. Its protein product is CASSLEAGTDTQYF. The chain carries TRBV5-1 and TRBJ2-3, with a possible D match to TRBD2 (6 bases). The CDR3 is made up of 14 amino acids. Trimming shortened V by 0 bases and J by 3 bases, and 8 bases separated the two germline ends. Germline lookup yields CDR1 SGHRS and CDR2 YFSETQ. The full variable domain, rest sourced from reference TRBV5-1 and TRBJ2-3, is KAGVTQTPRYLIKTRGQQVTLSCSPISGHRSVSWYQQTPGQGLQFLFEYFSETQRNKGNFPGRFSGRQFSNSRSEMNVSTLELGDSALYLCASSLEAGTDTQYFGPGTRLTVL.